This T cell receptor (beta chain) was obtained from a study of graft-versus-host responses after intestinal transplantation (dated by TCRdb to the early 2020s). Concerning the study at large: The transplants that recipients got were multivisceral, liver-intestinal, or isolated intestinal. All recipients received anti-thymocyte globulin induction followed by maintenance tacrolimus and steroids for about three years. Bulk TCR-beta CDR3 sequencing was used to track graft-versus-host and host-versus-graft alloreactive T cell clones in the graft, circulation and bone marrow after intestinal transplantation. Alloreactive clones were identified by sequencing pre-transplant mixed lymphocyte reaction products and comparing these products with unstimulated pre-transplant donor and recipient T cells. The cohort enrolled 20 to 25 intestinal transplant recipients, one of whom was a retransplant, and a few patients without pretransplant specimens were excluded. A peak of at least 4% donor T cells among recipient peripheral blood mononuclear cells was the definition used for donor T cell macrochimerism. Instead of going to the commercial service, samples from a few later patients were sequenced in-house on an Illumina MiSeq and processed with MiXCR. The study at large found these results: Conclusions were limited by the relatively low number and heterogeneity of intestinal transplant patients. Peak levels of circulating GvH clones were associated with declines in HvG clones early after transplant. GvH clones were detected in recipient bone marrow, and some of these GvH clones were observed earlier in ileal mucosa or blood, consistent with an intestinal mucosal origin. In patients with donor T cell macrochimerism, the allografts had high GvH to HvG T cell clonal ratios.

This clone was seen only a few times. It has no much larger one-base neighbor in the sample; base qualities were not kept. CDR1 SGHTA and CDR2 FQGTGA were looked up in the germline V gene. From the cysteine through the phenylalanine, the CDR3 covers 13 amino acids. Only the CDR3 DNA is retained, 39 bases long and in frame from the first base. V gives up 5 bases and J gives up 8 bases, and the segment between their germline ends measures 13 bases. Library method: the immunoSEQ multiplex PCR assay. For most patients, genomic DNA was isolated with the Qiagen DNeasy Blood and Tissue Kit and shipped frozen to Adaptive Biotechnologies for TCR sequencing. For most patients, high-throughput TCR-beta CDR3 sequencing of genomic DNA was performed by Adaptive Biotechnologies. The authors' analysis ran thus. TCR sequencing data for 15 to 20 patients were retrieved from Adaptive's ImmunoSEQ software; three other patients were processed with MiXCR and VDJtools. CD4 versus CD8 sorting errors were corrected by removing sequences found in both subsets at a frequency ratio below 5:1. CDR3 nucleotide sequences shared by donor and recipient were removed because the origin of these sequences could not be assigned. To count as alloreactive, a clone needed at least 2-fold expansion over unstimulated cells and a minimum CFSE-low frequency of 0.002% (template counts) or 0.001% (read counts). Clones detected in sequenced pre-transplant spleen, lymph node, or MLR CFSE-low populations of the donor or recipient were defined as mappable. Cumulative frequency of alloreactive clones was calculated as a percentage of all sequences weighted by copy number. What TCRdb holds here is the immuneACCESS table cut down to in-frame rearrangements. Part of the clones is not present; checked against another copy, under half of the missing clones reflect an unresolved V gene, and the others are unexplained. For V, J and clone size, that table is used; D and trimming come from the DNA. The sample yields over 20,000 clones; more than 40% were counted once. Around 0.81% of the sample is in the top ten clones.

Read against the paper, the sample's time point label means: cells obtained before transplantation from donor or recipient. In mixed lymphocyte reactions, around 200,000 CFSE-labeled pre-transplant responders were plated with around 200,000 irradiated violet-dye-labeled stimulators and cultured for 6 days. Proliferating CD3+CD4+CFSE-low and CD3+CD8+CFSE-low responder cells were FACS-sorted on a BD Influx sorter after the mixed lymphocyte reaction. The sequencing here drew on alloreactive CD4+ T cells from a mixed lymphocyte reaction culture, taken before intestinal transplant. The cell subset or site label on this specimen signifies: CFSE-low proliferating T cells sorted from roughly 6-day pre-transplant mixed lymphocyte reaction (GvH or HvG direction). The sequence was obtained from a human patient who received an intestinal transplant. The V and J segments used are TRBV7-3 and TRBJ2-1, with no reliable assignment of the D segment. The DNA sequence is TGTGCCAGCAGCCCCGTCCTGGCAGATGAGCAGTTCTTC. This is translated as CASSPVLADEQFF.